These 16 T cell receptor beta chains were sequenced from one sample in a study of T cells after yellow fever vaccination. One entry per CDR3 protein results from TCRdb running MiXCR on the 5' RACE reads. The profile covers about 120,000 distinct CDR3 sequences, with approximately 16% appearing a single time and around 46% taken by the ten largest. Sample: CD8+ T cells sorted from PBMCs, taken 5 days after the yellow fever booster vaccination. Source of these receptors: a man aged 18 to 35 who received the YFV17D yellow fever vaccine.

This chain links TRBV29-1 with TRBJ2-1, with D possibly called TRBD1 or TRBD2 (5 bases each). V lost 5 bases and J 0 bases, leaving 14 bases between the germline ends. Germline assignment: CDR1 SQVTM and CDR2 ANQGSEA. The CDR3 loop spans 15 amino acids. Written as DNA, the CDR3 is TGCAGCGTTTCCACATCAGGGAGCTCCTACAATGAGCAGTTCTTC. This encodes CSVSTSGSSYNEQFF.

The table lists this clonotype with a few counts. The chain combines TRBV7-9 with TRBJ2-5; 9 bases line up with TRBD2. The germline V gene encodes CDR1 SEHNR and CDR2 FQNEAQ (reference sequence). Losses at the gene ends were 5 bases for V and 4 bases for J; bases not matched to a gene: 2. This CDR3 region has 13 residues. CDR3 sequence reads: CASSPSGAETQYF. CDR3 in DNA: TGTGCCAGCAGCCCTAGCGGGGCAGAGACCCAGTACTTC.

The chain carries TRBV20-1 and TRBJ1-1, with a possible D match to TRBD1 (5 bases). The CDR3 consists of 13 residues. Germline V gene data show CDR1 as DFQATT and CDR2 as SNEGSKA (reference sequence). Trimming took off 5 bases at V and 4 bases at J, with 14 bases between the two ends. The CDR3 coding sequence is TGCAGTGCTTCCCTACAGGTGGCCACTGAAGCTTTCTTT. Protein: CSASLQVATEAFF.

This chain connects TRBV9 to TRBJ1-3; D unresolved. Germline CDR1 SGDLS, CDR2 YYNGEE. This CDR3 is 15 amino acids long. V dropped 1 base and J dropped 4 bases, with 12 bases sitting between them. CDR3: CASSVPGGSGNTIYF. The CDR3 DNA sequence: TGTGCCAGCAGCGTACCCGGTGGGAGCGGAAACACCATATATTTT.

The chain recombines TRBV7-8 with TRBJ1-5; 8 bases are a match to TRBD1. Germline lookup yields CDR1 SGHVS and CDR2 FQNEAQ. This CDR3 is 16 amino acids long. V trimming: 1 base; J trimming: 5 bases; junction bases outside the gene matches: 7. The CDR3 coding sequence is TGTGCCAGCAGCTTAGTAGCAGGGGGCGAGGATCAGCCCCAGCATTTT. Amino acids: CASSLVAGGEDQPQHF.

The chain employs TRBV7-9 and TRBJ1-1; D call uncertain. V lost 5 bases and J 5 bases, leaving 6 bases between the germline ends. The germline V gene encodes CDR1 SEHNR and CDR2 FQNEAQ (reference sequence). CDR3 size: 11 residues. The CDR3 sequence: CASSLSTEAFF. In nucleotides, the CDR3 is TGTGCCAGCAGCCTCTCAACTGAAGCTTTCTTT.

This clonotype has a handful of counts. The rearrangement uses TRBV7-3 and TRBJ1-1; possibly TRBD1 for D (5 bases). This CDR3 region has 16 residues. Germline V lookup: CDR1 SGHTA, CDR2 FQGTGA. Trimming pared 5 bases from V and 1 base from J, leaving 17 bases between. The DNA of the CDR3 is TGTGCCAGCAGCCCAATAGATACGACAGCGAACACTGAAGCTTTCTTT. Its translation is CASSPIDTTANTEAFF.

Only a few counts were recorded for this clonotype. The chain joins TRBV12-3 or TRBV12-4 to TRBJ2-1, with 10 bases fitting TRBD1. J lost 13 bases, V lost 6 bases, and 6 bases had no gene match. This CDR3 has 12 residues. The DNA for the CDR3 is TGTGCCAGCAGCCCGGGACAGGGGTTTCAGTTCTTC. This sequence encodes CASSPGQGFQFF.

This clonotype was counted ten times or more. The chain couples TRBV7-2 to TRBJ2-2; 9 bases align to TRBD2. The CDR3 covers 15 residues. From germline, CDR1 is SGHTA and CDR2 FQGNSA. After removal of 5 bases from V and 6 bases from J, the junction contained 7 bases not matched to a gene. In DNA form, the CDR3 reads TGTGCCAGCAGCCCACAAGCGGGGGGATCCGGGGAGCTGTTTTTT. Protein: CASSPQAGGSGELFF.

There are a few counts of this clonotype. The chain is built from TRBV7-9 and TRBJ2-4; 8 bases line up with TRBD2. V lost 1 base to trimming and J lost 0 bases; unmatched junction nucleotides: 8. The CDR3 spans 18 residues. Germline V CDR1 and CDR2: SEHNR, FQNEAQ (reference sequence). The CDR3 DNA is TGTGCCAGCAGCTTAGTTCTTGGCGGGGGGCCAGCCAAAAACATTCAGTACTTC. Translating it yields CASSLVLGGGPAKNIQYF.

This clonotype was observed at least ten times. The genes are TRBV11-2 and TRBJ2-1; TRBD1 matches at 12 bases. CDR3 length: 17 residues. Germline lookup yields CDR1 SGHAT and CDR2 FQNNGV. V trimming: 5 bases; J trimming: 3 bases; junction bases outside the gene matches: 8. Here the CDR3 DNA reads TGTGCCAGCAGCAACGGGACAGGGGGCCGGTTCTACAATGAGCAGTTCTTC. It specifies CASSNGTGGRFYNEQFF.

This clonotype was seen a few times. The gene calls are TRBV6-6 and TRBJ2-7; D gene unclear. Germline lookup yields CDR1 MNHNY and CDR2 SVGAGI (reference sequence). The length of the CDR3 is 14 residues. Trimming left V 6 bases short and J 3 bases short, with 15 bases between. CDR3 coding DNA: TGTGCCAGCAGAACATTAAGACGGTTCTACGAGCAGTACTTC. Protein: CASRTLRRFYEQYF.

This clonotype occurred a few times. The V and J genes are TRBV6-5 and TRBJ2-2; D is unclear. The CDR3 runs to 11 residues. The germline V gene has CDR1 MNHEY and CDR2 SVGAGI. The V end lost 6 bases, the J end lost 5 bases, and 4 bases lay between the germline ends. DNA of the CDR3: TGTGCCAGCAGAAAGACCGGGGAGCTGTTTTTT. Translated: CASRKTGELFF.

This rearrangement joins TRBV7-2 to TRBJ2-3; D ambiguous. The CDR3 covers 16 residues. V dropped 1 base and J dropped 4 bases, with 15 bases sitting between them. Per germline, CDR1 SGHTA and CDR2 FQGNSA. CDR3 sequence (DNA): TGTGCCAGCAGCTTAGATTATCCATCAGTTGCAGATACGCAGTATTTT. Its translation: CASSLDYPSVADTQYF. Supplemented by reference TRBV7-2 and TRBJ2-3, the full variable domain reads GAGVSQSPSNKVTEKGKDVELRCDPISGHTALYWYRQSLGQGLEFLIYFQGNSAPDKSGLPSDRFSAERTGGSVSTLTIQRTQQEDSAVYLCASSLDYPSVADTQYFGPGTRLTVL.

This sequence joins TRBV25-1 and TRBJ2-2, with 7 bases matching TRBD2. This CDR3 has 11 amino acids. Germline V CDR1 and CDR2: MGHDK, SYGVNS. The V and J ends lost 8 bases and 8 bases, in that order; junction bases with no gene match: 2. The CDR3 spells CASQRGGELFF. In nucleotides, the CDR3 is TGTGCCAGCCAGCGGGGAGGGGAGCTGTTTTTT.

The rearrangement uses TRBV3-1 and TRBJ2-2; 7 nucleotides agree with TRBD1. Germline V gene lookup returns CDR1 LGHDT and CDR2 YNNKEL (reference sequence). Trimming took 0 bases from V and 6 from J; bases not matched to a gene: 10. The CDR3 loop spans 17 amino acids. CDR3 in amino acids: CASSQERQGVWAGELFF. In DNA form, the CDR3 reads TGTGCCAGCAGCCAAGAGAGGCAGGGGGTTTGGGCCGGGGAGCTGTTTTTT.